This entry features one T cell receptor (beta chain) sequence. The antigen remains undetermined. The data were taken from a study of graft-versus-host responses after intestinal transplantation. Clones were sequenced by immunoSEQ multiplex PCR, and TCRdb holds only the in-frame ones, with some missing. The data contain more than 20,000 clones, 85% to 95% of them singletons. Study observations and caveats: Recipient marrow harbored GvH clones, some of which surfaced first in ileum or blood. Peak levels of circulating GvH clones tracked with early post-transplant HvG declines.

The TCR sequence derives from a human patient who received an intestinal transplant, so some T cells may come from the graft donor. The material sequenced was PBMCs, taken roughly 260 days after intestinal transplant.

Written as DNA, the CDR3 is TGTGCCAGCAGCTACGGGACAGGGGAGTGGAGCTACGAGCAGTACTTC. This encodes CASSYGTGEWSYEQYF. V and J are TRBV7-8 and TRBJ2-7, with TRBD1 matching 10 bases. Per germline, CDR1 SGHVS and CDR2 FQNEAQ. This CDR3 is built from 16 residues. J lost 3 bases, V lost 4 bases, and 9 bases had no gene match. Full variable domain (remainder filled in from reference TRBV7-8 and TRBJ2-7): GAGVSQSPRYKVAKRGQDVALRCDPISGHVSLFWYQQALGQGPEFLTYFQNEAQLDKSGLPSDRFFAERPEGSVSTLKIQRTQQEDSAVYLCASSYGTGEWSYEQYFGPGTRLTVT.